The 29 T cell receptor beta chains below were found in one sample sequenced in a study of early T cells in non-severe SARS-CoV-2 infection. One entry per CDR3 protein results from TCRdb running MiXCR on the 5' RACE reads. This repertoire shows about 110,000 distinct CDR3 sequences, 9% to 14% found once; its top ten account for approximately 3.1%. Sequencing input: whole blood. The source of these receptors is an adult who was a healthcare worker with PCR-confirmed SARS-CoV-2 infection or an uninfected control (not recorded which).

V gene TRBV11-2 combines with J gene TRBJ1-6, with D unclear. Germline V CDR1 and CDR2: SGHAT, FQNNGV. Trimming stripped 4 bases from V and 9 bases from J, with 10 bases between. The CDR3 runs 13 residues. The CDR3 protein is CASSSLQGSPLHF. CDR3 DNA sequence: TGTGCCAGCAGCTCGTTACAAGGTTCACCCCTCCACTTT.

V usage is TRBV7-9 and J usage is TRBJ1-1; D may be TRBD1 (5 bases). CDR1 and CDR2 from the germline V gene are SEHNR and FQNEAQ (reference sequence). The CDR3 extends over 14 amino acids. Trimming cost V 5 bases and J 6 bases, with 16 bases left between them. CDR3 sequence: CASSLQDAAAEAFF. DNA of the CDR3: TGTGCCAGCAGCCTACAGGACGCCGCCGCTGAAGCTTTCTTT.

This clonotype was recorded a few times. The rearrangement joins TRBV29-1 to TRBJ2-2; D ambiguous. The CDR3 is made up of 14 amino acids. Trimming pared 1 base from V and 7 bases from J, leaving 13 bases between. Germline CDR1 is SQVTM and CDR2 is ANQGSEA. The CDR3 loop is CSVEVPVVGGELFF. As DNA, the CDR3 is TGCAGCGTTGAAGTACCGGTGGTGGGCGGGGAGCTGTTTTTT.

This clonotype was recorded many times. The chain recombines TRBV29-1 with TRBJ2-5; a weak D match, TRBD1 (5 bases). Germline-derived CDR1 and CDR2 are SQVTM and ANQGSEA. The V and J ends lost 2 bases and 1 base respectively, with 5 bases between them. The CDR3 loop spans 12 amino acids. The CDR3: CSVEQGQETQYF. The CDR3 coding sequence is TGCAGCGTTGAACAGGGCCAAGAGACCCAGTACTTC.

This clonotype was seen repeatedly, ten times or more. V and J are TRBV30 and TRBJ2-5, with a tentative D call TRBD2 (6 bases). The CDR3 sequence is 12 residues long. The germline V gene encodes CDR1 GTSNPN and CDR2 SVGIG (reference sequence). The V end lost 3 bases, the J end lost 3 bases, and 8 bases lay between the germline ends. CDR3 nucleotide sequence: TGTGCCTGGAGACGGAGGGAAGAGACCCAGTACTTC. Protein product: CAWRRREETQYF.

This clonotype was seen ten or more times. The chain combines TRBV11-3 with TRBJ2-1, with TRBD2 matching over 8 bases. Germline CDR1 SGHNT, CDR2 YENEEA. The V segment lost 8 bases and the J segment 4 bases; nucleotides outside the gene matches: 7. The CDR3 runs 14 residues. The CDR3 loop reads CASQAKRGYNEQFF. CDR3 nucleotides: TGTGCCAGCCAAGCCAAGCGGGGGTACAATGAGCAGTTCTTC.

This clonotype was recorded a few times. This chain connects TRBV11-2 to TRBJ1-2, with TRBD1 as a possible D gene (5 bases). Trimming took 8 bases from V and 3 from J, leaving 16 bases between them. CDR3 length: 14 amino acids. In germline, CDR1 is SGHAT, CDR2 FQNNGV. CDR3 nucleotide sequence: TGTGCCAGCGGGGGAGGAGCGGGACACTATGGCTACACCTTC. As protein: CASGGGAGHYGYTF.

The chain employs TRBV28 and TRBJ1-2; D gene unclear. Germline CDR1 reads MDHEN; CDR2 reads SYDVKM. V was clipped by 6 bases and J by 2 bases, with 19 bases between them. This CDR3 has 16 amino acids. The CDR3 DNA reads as TGTGCCAGCAGCCTCCCCTTACCCCCAGGAAACTATGGCTACACCTTC. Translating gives CASSLPLPPGNYGYTF.

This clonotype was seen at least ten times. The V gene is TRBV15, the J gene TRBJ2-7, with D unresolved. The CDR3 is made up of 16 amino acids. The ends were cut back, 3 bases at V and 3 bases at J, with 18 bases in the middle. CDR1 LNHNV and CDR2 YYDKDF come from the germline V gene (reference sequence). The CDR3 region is CATSRKPWATDYEQYF. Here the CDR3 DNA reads TGTGCCACCAGCAGGAAGCCGTGGGCTACTGACTACGAGCAGTACTTC.

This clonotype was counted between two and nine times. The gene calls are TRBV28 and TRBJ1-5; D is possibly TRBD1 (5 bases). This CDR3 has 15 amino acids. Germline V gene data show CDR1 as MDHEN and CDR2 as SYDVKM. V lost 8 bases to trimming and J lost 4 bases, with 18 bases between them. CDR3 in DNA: TGTGCCAGCTTTCACGGTGGGGGTTTTAATCAGCCCCAGCATTTT. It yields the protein CASFHGGGFNQPQHF.

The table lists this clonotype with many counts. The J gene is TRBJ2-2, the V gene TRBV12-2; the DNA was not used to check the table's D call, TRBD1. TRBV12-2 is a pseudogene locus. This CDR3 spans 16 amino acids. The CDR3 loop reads CASRFPGTKDTGELFF. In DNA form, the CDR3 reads TGTGCAAGTCGCTTTCCCGGGACAAAAGATACCGGGGAGCTGTTTTTT.

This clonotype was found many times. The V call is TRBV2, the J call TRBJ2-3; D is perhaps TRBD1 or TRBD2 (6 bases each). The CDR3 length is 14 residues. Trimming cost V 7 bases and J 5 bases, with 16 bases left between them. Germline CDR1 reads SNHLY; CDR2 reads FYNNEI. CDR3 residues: CASTRRGKGDTQYF. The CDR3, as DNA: TGTGCCAGCACCAGGAGGGGGAAGGGAGATACGCAGTATTTT.

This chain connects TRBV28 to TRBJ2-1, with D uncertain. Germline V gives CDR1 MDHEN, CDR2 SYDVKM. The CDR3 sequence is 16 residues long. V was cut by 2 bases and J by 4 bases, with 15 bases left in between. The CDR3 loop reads CASSLRAGLRYNEQFF. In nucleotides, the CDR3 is TGTGCCAGCAGTTTAAGAGCTGGCCTGAGGTACAATGAGCAGTTCTTC.

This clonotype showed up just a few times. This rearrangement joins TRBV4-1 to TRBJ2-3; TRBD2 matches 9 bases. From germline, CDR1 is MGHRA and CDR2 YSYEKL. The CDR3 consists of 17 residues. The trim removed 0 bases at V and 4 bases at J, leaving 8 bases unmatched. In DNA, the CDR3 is TGCGCCAGCAGCCAAGATAGCGTAGCGGGAGTCTCAGATACGCAGTATTTT. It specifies CASSQDSVAGVSDTQYF.

CDR3 DNA sequence: TGTGCCAGCAGCCAAGTAATAGGGGGGTATAATGAAAAACTGTTTTTT. The encoded protein is CASSQVIGGYNEKLFF. The chain has TRBV14 and TRBJ1-4; tentatively, D is TRBD1 (6 bases). V lost 1 base and J 4 bases, leaving 13 bases between the germline ends. CDR1 is SGHDN, CDR2 FVKESK, per germline. CDR3 size: 16 residues.

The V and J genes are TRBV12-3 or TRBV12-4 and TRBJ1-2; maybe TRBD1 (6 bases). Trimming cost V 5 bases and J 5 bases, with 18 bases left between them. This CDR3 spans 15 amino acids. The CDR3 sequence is CASSLSGASGYGYTF. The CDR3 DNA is TGTGCCAGCAGTCTTTCAGGGGCCTCTGGGTATGGCTACACCTTC.

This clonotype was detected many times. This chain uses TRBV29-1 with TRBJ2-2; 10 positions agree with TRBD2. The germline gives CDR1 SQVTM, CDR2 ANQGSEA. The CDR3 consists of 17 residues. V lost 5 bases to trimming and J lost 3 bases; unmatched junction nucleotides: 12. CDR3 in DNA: TGCAGCGTTCCTGACCAGCGGGGGGGCTTGGACACCGGGGAGCTGTTTTTT. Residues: CSVPDQRGGLDTGELFF.

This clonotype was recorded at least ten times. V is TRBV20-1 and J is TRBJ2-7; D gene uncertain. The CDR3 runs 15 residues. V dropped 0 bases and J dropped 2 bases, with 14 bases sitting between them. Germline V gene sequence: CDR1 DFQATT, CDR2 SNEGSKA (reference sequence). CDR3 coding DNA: TGCAGTGCTAGAGAGGGCACGACAAGGGCCTACGAGCAGTACTTC. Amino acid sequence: CSAREGTTRAYEQYF.

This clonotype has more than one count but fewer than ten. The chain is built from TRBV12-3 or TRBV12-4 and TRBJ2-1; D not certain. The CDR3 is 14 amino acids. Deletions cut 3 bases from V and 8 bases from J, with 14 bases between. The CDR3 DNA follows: TGTGCCAGCAGTTTCCGCAGTGGGCAGGATGAGCAGTTCTTC. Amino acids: CASSFRSGQDEQFF.

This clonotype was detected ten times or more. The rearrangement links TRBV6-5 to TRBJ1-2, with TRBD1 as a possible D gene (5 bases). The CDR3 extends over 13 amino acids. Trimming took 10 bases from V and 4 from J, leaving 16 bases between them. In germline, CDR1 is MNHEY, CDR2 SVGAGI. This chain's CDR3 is CAIRTEGTYGYTF. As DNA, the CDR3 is TGTGCCATCAGAACGGAAGGGACCTATGGCTACACCTTC.

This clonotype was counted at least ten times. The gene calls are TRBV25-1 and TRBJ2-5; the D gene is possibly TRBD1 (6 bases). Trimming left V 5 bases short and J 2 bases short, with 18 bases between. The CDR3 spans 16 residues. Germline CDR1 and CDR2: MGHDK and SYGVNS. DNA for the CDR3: TGTGCCAGCAGTCTCCCCCTACAGGGCGATCAAGAGACCCAGTACTTC. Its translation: CASSLPLQGDQETQYF.

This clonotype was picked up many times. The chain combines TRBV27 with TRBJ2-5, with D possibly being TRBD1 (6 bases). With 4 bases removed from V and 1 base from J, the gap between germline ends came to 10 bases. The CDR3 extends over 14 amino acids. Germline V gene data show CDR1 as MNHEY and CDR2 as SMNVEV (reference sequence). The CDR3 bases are TGTGCCAGCAGTTCTGGACAGCCCCAAGAGACCCAGTACTTC. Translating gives CASSSGQPQETQYF.

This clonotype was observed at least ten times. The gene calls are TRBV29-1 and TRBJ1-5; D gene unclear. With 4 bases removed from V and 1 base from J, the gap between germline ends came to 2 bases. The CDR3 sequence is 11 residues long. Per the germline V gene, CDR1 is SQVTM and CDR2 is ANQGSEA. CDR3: CSVGSNQPQHF. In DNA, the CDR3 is TGCAGCGTTGGCAGCAATCAGCCCCAGCATTTT. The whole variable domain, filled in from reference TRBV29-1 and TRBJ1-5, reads SAVISQKPSRDICQRGTSLTIQCQVDSQVTMMFWYRQQPGQSLTLIATANQGSEATYESGFVIDKFPISRPNLTFSTLTVSNMSPEDSSIYLCSVGSNQPQHFGDGTRLSIL.

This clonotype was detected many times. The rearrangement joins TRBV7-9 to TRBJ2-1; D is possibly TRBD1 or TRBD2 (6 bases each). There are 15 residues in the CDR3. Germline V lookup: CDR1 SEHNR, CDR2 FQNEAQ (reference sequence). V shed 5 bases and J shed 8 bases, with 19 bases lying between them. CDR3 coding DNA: TGTGCCAGCAGCCCCACGGGGGCGAAGCGGGATGAGCAGTTCTTC. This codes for CASSPTGAKRDEQFF.

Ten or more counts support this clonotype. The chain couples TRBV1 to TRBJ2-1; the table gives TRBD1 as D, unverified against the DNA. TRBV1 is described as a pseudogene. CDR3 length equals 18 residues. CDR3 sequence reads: CTSIIPFENGGAGNEQFF. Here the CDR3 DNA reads TGCACCAGCATCATACCGTTCGAGAACGGGGGGGCGGGTAATGAGCAGTTCTTC.

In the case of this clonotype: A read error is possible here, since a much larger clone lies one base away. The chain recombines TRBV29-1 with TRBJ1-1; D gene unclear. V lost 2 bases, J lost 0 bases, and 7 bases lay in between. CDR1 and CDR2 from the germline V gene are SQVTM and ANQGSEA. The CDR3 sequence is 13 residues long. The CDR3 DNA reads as TGCAGCGTTGAACGGCGGATGAACACTGAAGCTTTCTTT. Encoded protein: CSVERRMNTEAFF.

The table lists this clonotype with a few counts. DNA for the CDR3: TGTGCCAGCAGTCCTGGACAGGACGAAAAACTGTTTTTT. Its protein product is CASSPGQDEKLFF. The chain recombines TRBV27 with TRBJ1-4; 7 bases are shared with TRBD1. The CDR3 consists of 13 residues. Germline V gene lookup returns CDR1 MNHEY and CDR2 SMNVEV (reference sequence). The junction had 5 bases not matched to a gene; V was cut back by 5 bases and J by 8 bases.

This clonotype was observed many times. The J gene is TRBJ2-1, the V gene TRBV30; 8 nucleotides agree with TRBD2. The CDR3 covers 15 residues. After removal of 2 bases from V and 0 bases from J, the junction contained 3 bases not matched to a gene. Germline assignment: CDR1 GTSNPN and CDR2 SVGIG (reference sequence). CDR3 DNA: TGTGCCTGGAGTCCCCTAGCGGGCTCCTACAATGAGCAGTTCTTC. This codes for CAWSPLAGSYNEQFF.

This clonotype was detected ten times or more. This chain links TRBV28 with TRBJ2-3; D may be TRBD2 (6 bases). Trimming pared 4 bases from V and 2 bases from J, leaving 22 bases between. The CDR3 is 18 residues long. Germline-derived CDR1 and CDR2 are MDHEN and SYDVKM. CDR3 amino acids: CASSSPIRLVGDTDTQYF. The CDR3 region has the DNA TGTGCCAGCAGTTCCCCGATTCGACTAGTGGGGGACACAGATACGCAGTATTTT. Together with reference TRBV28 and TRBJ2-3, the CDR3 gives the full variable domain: DVKVTQSSRYLVKRTGEKVFLECVQDMDHENMFWYRQDPGLGLRLIYFSYDVKMKEKGDIPEGYSVSREKKERFSLILESASTNQTSMYLCASSSPIRLVGDTDTQYFGPGTRLTVL.